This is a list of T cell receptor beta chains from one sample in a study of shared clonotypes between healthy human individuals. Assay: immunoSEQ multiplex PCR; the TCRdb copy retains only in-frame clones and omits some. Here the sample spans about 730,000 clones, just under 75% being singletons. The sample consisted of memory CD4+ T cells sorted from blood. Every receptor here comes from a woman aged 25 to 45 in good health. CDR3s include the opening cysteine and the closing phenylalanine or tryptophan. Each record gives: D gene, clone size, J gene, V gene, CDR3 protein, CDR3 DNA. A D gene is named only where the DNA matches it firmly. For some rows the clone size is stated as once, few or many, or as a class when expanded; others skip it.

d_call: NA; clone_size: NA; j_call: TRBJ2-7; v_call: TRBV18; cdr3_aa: CASSLNAGEQYF; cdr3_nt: TGTGCCAGCTCACTGAACGCGGGGGAGCAGTACTTC
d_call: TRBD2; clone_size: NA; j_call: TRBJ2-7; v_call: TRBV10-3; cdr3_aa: CATKRVSGSGSYEQYF; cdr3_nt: TGTGCCACCAAGAGGGTTAGCGGGAGCGGCTCCTACGAGCAGTACTTC
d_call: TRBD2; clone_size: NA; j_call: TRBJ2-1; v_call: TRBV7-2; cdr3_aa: CASSLSALAASNEQFF; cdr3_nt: TGTGCCAGCAGCTTATCCGCACTAGCGGCCTCCAATGAGCAGTTCTTC
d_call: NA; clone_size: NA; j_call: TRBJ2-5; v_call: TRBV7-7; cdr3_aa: CASSSRQQETQYF; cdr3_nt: TGTGCCAGCAGCTCACGACAGCAAGAGACCCAGTACTTC
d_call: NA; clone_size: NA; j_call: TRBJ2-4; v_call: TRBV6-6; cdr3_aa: CASSLQAELAKNIQYF; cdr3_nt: TGTGCCAGCAGTTTACAGGCAGAACTAGCCAAAAACATTCAGTACTTC
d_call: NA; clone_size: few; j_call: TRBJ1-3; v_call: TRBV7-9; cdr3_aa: CASSLSFTGNTIYF; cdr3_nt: TGTGCCAGCAGCTTATCTTTTACTGGAAACACCATATATTTT
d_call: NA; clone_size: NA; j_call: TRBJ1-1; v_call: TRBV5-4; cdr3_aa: CASSSDTGPRNTEAFF; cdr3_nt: TGTGCCAGCAGCTCAGACACAGGACCGAGAAACACTGAAGCTTTCTTT
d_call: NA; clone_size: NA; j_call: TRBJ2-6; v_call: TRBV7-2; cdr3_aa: CASSSSSGTGANVLTF; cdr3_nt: TGTGCCAGCAGTTCCTCATCAGGGACCGGGGCCAACGTCCTGACTTTC
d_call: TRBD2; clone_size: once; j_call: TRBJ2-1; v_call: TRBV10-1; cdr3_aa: CASSEQLAGDNEQFF; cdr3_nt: TGCGCCAGCAGTGAGCAACTAGCGGGAGACAATGAGCAGTTCTTC
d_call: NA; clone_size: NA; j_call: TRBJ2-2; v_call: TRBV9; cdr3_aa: CASSPPPDTGELFF; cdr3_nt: TGTGCCAGCAGCCCCCCCCCGGACACCGGGGAGCTGTTTTTT
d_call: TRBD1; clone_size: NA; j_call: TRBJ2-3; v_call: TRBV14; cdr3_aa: CASSPDRGEIADTQYF; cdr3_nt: TGTGCCAGCAGCCCTGACAGGGGCGAAATCGCAGATACGCAGTATTTT
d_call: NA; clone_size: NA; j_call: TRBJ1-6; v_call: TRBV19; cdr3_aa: CASTHGASNSPLHF; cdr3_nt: TGTGCCAGTACCCACGGAGCAAGTAATTCACCCCTCCACTTT
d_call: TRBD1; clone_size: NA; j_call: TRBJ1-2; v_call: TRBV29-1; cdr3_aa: CSVFGQENYGYTF; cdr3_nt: TGCAGCGTTTTCGGACAGGAGAACTATGGCTACACCTTC
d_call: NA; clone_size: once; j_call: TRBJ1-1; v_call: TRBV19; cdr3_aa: CASSFLGRPVFPEAFF; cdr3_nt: TGTGCCAGTAGTTTTTTGGGGCGGCCCGTTTTCCCTGAAGCTTTCTTT
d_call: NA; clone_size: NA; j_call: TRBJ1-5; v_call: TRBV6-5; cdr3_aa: CASSWALNQPQHF; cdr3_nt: TGTGCCAGCAGTTGGGCCTTAAATCAGCCCCAGCATTTT
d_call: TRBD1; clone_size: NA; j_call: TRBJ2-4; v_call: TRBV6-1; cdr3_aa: CASSERPGGSDIQYF; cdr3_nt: TGTGCCAGCAGTGAACGTCCAGGGGGCTCAGACATTCAGTACTTC
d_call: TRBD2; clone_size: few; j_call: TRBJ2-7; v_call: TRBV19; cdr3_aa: CASSILAGGPYEQYF; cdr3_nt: TGTGCCAGTAGTATCCTAGCGGGAGGGCCCTACGAGCAGTACTTC
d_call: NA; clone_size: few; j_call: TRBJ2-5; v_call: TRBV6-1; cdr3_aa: CASSQKKETQYF; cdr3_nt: TGTGCCAGCTCCCAAAAAAAAGAGACCCAGTACTTC
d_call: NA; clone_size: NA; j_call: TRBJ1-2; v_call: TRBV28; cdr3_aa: CASRSREGYTF; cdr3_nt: TGTGCCAGCAGATCAAGGGAAGGCTACACCTTC
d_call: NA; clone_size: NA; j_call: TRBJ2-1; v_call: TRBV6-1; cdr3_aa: CASSIAGRKNEQFF; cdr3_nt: TGTGCCAGTAGCATCGCGGGTCGTAAAAATGAGCAGTTCTTC
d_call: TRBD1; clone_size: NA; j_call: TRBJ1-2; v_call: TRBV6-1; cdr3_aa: CASSEGPMGQIYGYTF; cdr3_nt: TGTGCCAGCAGTGAAGGCCCCATGGGACAGATCTATGGCTACACCTTC
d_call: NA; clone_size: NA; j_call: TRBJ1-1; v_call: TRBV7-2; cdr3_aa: CASSSTLGGLTEAFF; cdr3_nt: TGTGCCAGCAGCTCCACCTTGGGTGGGTTAACTGAAGCTTTCTTT
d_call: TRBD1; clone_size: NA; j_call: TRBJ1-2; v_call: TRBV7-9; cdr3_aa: CASSSPQGGDGYTF; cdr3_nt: TGTGCCAGCAGCTCACCACAGGGGGGGGACGGCTACACCTTC
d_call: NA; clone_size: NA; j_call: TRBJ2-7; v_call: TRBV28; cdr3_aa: CASTLPSGVGRGEQYF; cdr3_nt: TGTGCCAGCACCCTACCATCAGGGGTTGGTCGGGGCGAGCAGTACTTC
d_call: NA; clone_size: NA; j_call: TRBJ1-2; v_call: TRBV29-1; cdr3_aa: CSIREWDINYGYTF; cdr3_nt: TGCAGCATCCGGGAATGGGACATTAACTATGGCTACACCTTC
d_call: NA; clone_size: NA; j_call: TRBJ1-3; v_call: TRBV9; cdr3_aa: CASSSNWGGGNTIYF; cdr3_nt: TGTGCCAGCAGCTCAAACTGGGGTGGTGGAAACACCATATATTTT
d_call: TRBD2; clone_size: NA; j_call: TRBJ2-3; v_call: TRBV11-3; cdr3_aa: CASSIDSGRRPDTQYF; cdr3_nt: TGTGCCAGCAGCATTGATAGCGGGAGGAGACCAGATACGCAGTATTTT
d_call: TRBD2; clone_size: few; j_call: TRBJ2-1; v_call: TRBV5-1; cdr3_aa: CASSLAGGQGDNEQFF; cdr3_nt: TGCGCCAGCAGCCTAGCGGGAGGGCAGGGGGACAATGAGCAGTTCTTC
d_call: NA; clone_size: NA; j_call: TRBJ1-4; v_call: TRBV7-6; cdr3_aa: CASSLARVGDNEKLFF; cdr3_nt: TGTGCCAGCAGCTTAGCGCGGGTAGGGGATAATGAAAAACTGTTTTTT
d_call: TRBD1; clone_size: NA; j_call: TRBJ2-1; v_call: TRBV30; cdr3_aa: CAWALGQAGLNEQFF; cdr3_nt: TGTGCCTGGGCGCTGGGACAGGCAGGCCTCAATGAGCAGTTCTTC
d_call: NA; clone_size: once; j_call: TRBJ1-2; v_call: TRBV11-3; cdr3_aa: CASSLAGADSSYYGYTF; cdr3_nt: TGTGCCAGCAGCTTAGCCGGGGCAGACTCGTCCTACTATGGCTACACCTTC
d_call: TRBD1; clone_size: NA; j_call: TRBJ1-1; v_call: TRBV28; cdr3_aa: CASSSRGLGSTEAFF; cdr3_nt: TGTGCCAGCAGTTCCAGGGGGCTGGGCAGCACTGAAGCTTTCTTT
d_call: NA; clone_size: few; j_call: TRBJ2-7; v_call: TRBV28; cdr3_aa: CASSFSPDISYEQYF; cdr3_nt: TGTGCCAGCAGTTTCTCTCCAGATATCTCCTACGAGCAGTACTTC
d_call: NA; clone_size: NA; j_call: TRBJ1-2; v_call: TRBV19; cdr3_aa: CASSIVPGTYGYTF; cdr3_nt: TGTGCCAGTAGTATTGTTCCGGGGACCTATGGCTACACCTTC
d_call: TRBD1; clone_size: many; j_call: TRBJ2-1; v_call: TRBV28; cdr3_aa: CASSLPRGWYNEQFF; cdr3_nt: TGTGCCAGCAGTTTACCCAGGGGGTGGTACAATGAGCAGTTCTTC
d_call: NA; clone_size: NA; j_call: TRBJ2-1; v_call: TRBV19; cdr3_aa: CASSRLNEQFF; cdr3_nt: TGTGCCAGTAGTAGGTTAAATGAGCAGTTCTTC
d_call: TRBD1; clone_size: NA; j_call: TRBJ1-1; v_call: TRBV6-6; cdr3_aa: CASSRQGWDTEAFF; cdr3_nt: TGTGCCAGCAGCCGACAGGGCTGGGACACTGAAGCTTTCTTT